Listed here are 3 T cell receptor beta chains from one sample, sequenced in a study of vaccination and CD4 T cells after COVID-19 (dated by TCRdb to between 2021 and 2024). The library was made by PCR. Sequencing used an Illumina iSeq 100. DNA from cultured CD4+ T cells was subjected to TCR sequencing with the Oncomine TCR Beta short-read assay at the Johns Hopkins FTIC core. TCRdb redid the processing of the public reads, applying fastp at Q25 and MiXCR, and retained in-frame beta chains. Rows matching on CDR3 protein sequence are summarized as one entry with the most common DNA and genes. The sample yields 16,000 or so distinct CDR3 sequences; 53% were counted once. The ten largest clones add up to around 7.7% of the sample. In light of the paper, this sample's treatment or condition label describes: approximately 10-day PBMC culture with coronavirus spike peptide pools or control peptides (ViraFEST assay).

Which antigens these TCRs recognize remains unknown. This sample comprised CD4+ T cells from blood, cultured in vitro, obtained before SARS-CoV-2 vaccination. These receptors came from a human donor who had recovered from COVID-19.

This rearrangement joins TRBV6-1 to TRBJ2-6, with D unclear. The CDR3 sequence is 17 residues long. Deletions cut 6 bases from V and 1 base from J, with 16 bases between. In germline, CDR1 is MNHNS, CDR2 SASEGT. The CDR3 reads CASSKLSDGSGANVLTF. The CDR3 nucleotides are TGTGCCAGCAGCAAATTATCGGACGGGTCTGGGGCCAACGTCCTGACTTTC.

This chain links TRBV2 with TRBJ1-5; D gene ambiguous. This CDR3 spans 14 amino acids. Trimming shortened V by 3 bases and J by 0 bases, and 6 bases separated the two germline ends. Germline V lookup: CDR1 SNHLY, CDR2 FYNNEI. CDR3 DNA: TGTGCCAGCAGTGACAGGAATAGCAATCAGCCCCAGCATTTT. Translated, it gives CASSDRNSNQPQHF.

The chain links TRBV27 to TRBJ2-5; 11 bases are a match to TRBD2. V lost 3 bases to trimming and J lost 5 bases; unmatched junction nucleotides: 5. The CDR3 is 15 residues long. The germline V gene has CDR1 MNHEY and CDR2 SMNVEV (reference sequence). The CDR3 region has the DNA TGTGCCAGCAGTTTTAGCGGGAGGGCTTGGGAGACCCAGTACTTC. Translation gives CASSFSGRAWETQYF.